This T cell receptor beta chain was sequenced for a study of cytomegalovirus exposure and HLA in healthy donors. This CDR3 is 16 amino acids long. V gave up 1 base and J gave up 2 bases; unmatched junction bases: 6. Per the germline V gene, CDR1 is MGHRA and CDR2 is YSYEKL. It was with 60 Vbeta and 13 Jbeta primers that the PCR ran. Method: immunoSEQ multiplex PCR; TCRdb's copy keeps in-frame clones and lacks some. The data show some 110,000 clones, 75% to 85% seen once. The sample was PBMCs. The receptor's source is a woman under 30 in good health and CMV-seropositive. The chain joins TRBV4-1 to TRBJ2-7, with 9 positions matching TRBD2. In nucleotides, the CDR3 is TGCGCCAGCAGCCAAGCCGCGGCGGGAGGGCCCTACGAGCAGTACTTC. Protein sequence: CASSQAAAGGPYEQYF.